This section outlines one TCR beta chain sequence together with its context. The antigen is not known. Using immunoSEQ multiplex PCR, the repertoire was profiled, and TCRdb retains in-frame clones only, with some absent. Among some 90,000 clones listed, 96% were seen once. Germline loops: CDR1 GTSNPN, CDR2 SVGIG (reference sequence). V trimming: 0 bases; J trimming: 8 bases; junction bases outside the gene matches: 6. This CDR3 is built from 14 residues. An approximately 130-subject validation cohort, separate from the approximately 670-subject first cohort, supplied the donors. This sample was included in a study of cytomegalovirus exposure and HLA in healthy donors. Study at large: The 120 validation repertoires were produced on the same platform as the roughly 700 repertoires of the first cohort. This was reported in a later analysis. The study's findings and limits: CMV antigen specificity was confirmed in vitro for three CMV-associated chains. According to the study, 150 to 200 TCR beta chains were cytomegalovirus-associated.

This TCR derives from a man younger than 35 in good health and CMV-seronegative. What was sequenced was PBMCs. This sequence joins TRBV30 and TRBJ1-4; 7 positions agree with TRBD1. The CDR3 nucleotides read TGTGCCTGGAGTGTAAAGGGGGCGCGGGAAAAACTGTTTTTT. Translating gives CAWSVKGAREKLFF.